The T cell receptor (beta chain) described here comes from a study of T cell repertoires in cytomegalovirus infection. For the study at large: A matching HLA type, together with CMV infection, was signaled by public TCR beta signatures. Broader study findings: Dominating the ex vivo response were HLA-C-restricted CMV-specific TCR beta clonotypes.

The V gene's germline CDR1 is LGHNT and CDR2 FRNRAP. The CDR3 has 16 residues. V dropped 1 base and J dropped 7 bases, with 16 bases sitting between them. On this clonotype: No antigen is known for it.

One entry per CDR3 protein, called by TCRdb with MiXCR from the reads. The table lists approximately 1,000,000 distinct CDR3 sequences, roughly a third of them singletons. The sequencing used cultured CD8+ T cells from PBMCs, collected from culture after CMV antigen stimulation. The chain carries TRBV12-5 and TRBJ2-2; perhaps D is TRBD1 or TRBD2 (5 bases each). The receptor comes from a human donor in good health (CMV status not recorded). Some clones in this sample may be carry-over from other donors' samples. CDR3 in DNA: TGTGCTAGTGGTTTGGCCCGGGATTTGGGGCACGGGGAGCTGTTTTTT. It codes for CASGLARDLGHGELFF.